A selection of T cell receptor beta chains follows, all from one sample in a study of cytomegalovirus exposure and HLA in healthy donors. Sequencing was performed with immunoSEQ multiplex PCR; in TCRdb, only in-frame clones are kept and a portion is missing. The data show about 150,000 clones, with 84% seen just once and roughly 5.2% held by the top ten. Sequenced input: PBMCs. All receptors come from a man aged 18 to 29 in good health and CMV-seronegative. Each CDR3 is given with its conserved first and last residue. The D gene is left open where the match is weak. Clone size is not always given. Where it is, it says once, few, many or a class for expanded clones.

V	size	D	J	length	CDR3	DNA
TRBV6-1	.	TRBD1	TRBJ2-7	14	CASRGQGSPYEQYF	TGTGCCAGCAGAGGACAGGGATCCCCCTACGAGCAGTACTTC
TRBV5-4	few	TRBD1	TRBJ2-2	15	CASSVGTVRTGELFF	TGTGCCAGCAGCGTTGGGACAGTTAGAACCGGGGAGCTGTTTTTT
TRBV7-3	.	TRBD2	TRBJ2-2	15	CASSLRGGNTGELFF	TGTGCCAGCAGCTTACGGGGGGGTAACACCGGGGAGCTGTTTTTT
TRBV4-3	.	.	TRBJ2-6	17	CASSQATVSSGANVLTF	TGCGCCAGCAGCCAAGCAACAGTGAGCTCTGGGGCCAACGTCCTGACTTTC
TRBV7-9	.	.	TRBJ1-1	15	CASSSWAGGYTEAFF	TGTGCCAGCAGCTCCTGGGCAGGAGGATACACTGAAGCTTTCTTT
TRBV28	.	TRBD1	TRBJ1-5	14	CASRGTGANQPQHF	TGTGCCAGCAGGGGAACAGGGGCCAATCAGCCCCAGCATTTT
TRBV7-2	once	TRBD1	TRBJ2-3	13	CASSPGGADTQYF	TGTGCCAGCAGCCCAGGGGGCGCAGATACGCAGTATTTT
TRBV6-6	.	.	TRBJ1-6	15	CASSYREVGNSPLHF	TGTGCCAGCAGTTACCGAGAGGTTGGGAATTCACCCCTCCACTTT
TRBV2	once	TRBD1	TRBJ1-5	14	CASTSTGGGQPQHF	TGTGCCAGCACCTCGACAGGGGGAGGTCAGCCCCAGCATTTT
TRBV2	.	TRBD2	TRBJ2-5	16	CASSERAGPYQETQYF	TGTGCCAGCAGTGAAAGAGCGGGGCCCTACCAAGAGACCCAGTACTTC
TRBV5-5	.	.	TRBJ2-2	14	CASSLFQGIGELFF	TGTGCCAGCAGCTTGTTTCAGGGGATCGGGGAGCTGTTTTTT
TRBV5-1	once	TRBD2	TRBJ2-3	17	CASSLASGGSRTDTQYF	TGCGCCAGCAGCTTGGCTAGCGGGGGGTCTCGCACAGATACGCAGTATTTT
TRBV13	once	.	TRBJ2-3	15	CASSRGFGVTDTQYF	TGTGCCAGCAGCCGAGGTTTTGGTGTCACAGATACGCAGTATTTT
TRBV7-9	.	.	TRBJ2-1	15	CASSHTSPKLDEQFF	TGTGCCAGCAGCCATACTAGCCCCAAATTGGATGAGCAGTTCTTC
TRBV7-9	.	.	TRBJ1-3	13	CASSFAGENTIYF	TGTGCCAGCAGCTTTGCAGGGGAGAACACCATATATTTT
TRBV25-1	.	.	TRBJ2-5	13	CASSEPVQETQYF	TGTGCCAGCAGTGAGCCAGTCCAAGAGACCCAGTACTTC
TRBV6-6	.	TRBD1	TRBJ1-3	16	CASSGQGFSSGNTIYF	TGTGCCAGCAGTGGACAGGGGTTCTCCTCTGGAAACACCATATATTTT
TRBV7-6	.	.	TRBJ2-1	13	CASSLWGDNEQFF	TGTGCCAGCAGCTTATGGGGGGATAATGAGCAGTTCTTC
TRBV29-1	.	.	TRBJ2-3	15	CSVVGPTLYPGTQYF	TGCAGCGTTGTGGGGCCAACCCTCTATCCGGGTACGCAGTATTTT
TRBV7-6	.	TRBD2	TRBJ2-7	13	CASSPSGSLGQYF	TGTGCCAGCTCACCTAGCGGGAGTTTGGGGCAGTACTTC
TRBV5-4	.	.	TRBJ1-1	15	CASSFQGHVSTEAFF	TGTGCCAGCAGCTTTCAGGGGCATGTGAGCACTGAAGCTTTCTTT
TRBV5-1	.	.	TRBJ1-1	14	CASRATEVNTEAFF	TGCGCCAGCAGGGCGACGGAGGTGAACACTGAAGCTTTCTTT
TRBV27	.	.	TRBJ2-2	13	CASSSGYTGELFF	TGTGCCAGCAGTTCAGGGTACACCGGGGAGCTGTTTTTT
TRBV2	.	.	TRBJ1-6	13	CASSEGTGSPLHF	TGTGCCAGCAGTGAAGGGACGGGATCACCCCTCCACTTT
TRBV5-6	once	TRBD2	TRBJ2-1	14	CASRRRGGENEQFF	TGTGCCAGCCGTCGGCGGGGGGGTGAGAATGAGCAGTTCTTC
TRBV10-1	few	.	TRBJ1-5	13	CASSDRGGQPQHF	TGCGCCAGCAGTGACAGGGGTGGTCAGCCCCAGCATTTT
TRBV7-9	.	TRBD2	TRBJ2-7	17	CSSSLALTSWDSYEQYF	TGTTCCAGCAGCCTTGCCCTGACTAGCTGGGATTCCTACGAGCAGTACTTC
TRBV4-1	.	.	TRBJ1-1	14	CASSHQEMNTEAFF	TGCGCCAGCAGCCATCAGGAAATGAACACTGAAGCTTTCTTT
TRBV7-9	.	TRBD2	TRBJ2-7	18	CSSSLALGGRGLLYEQYF	TGTTCCAGCAGCTTAGCACTAGGTGGGAGGGGTTTGTTATACGAGCAGTACTTC
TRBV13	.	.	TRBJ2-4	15	CATTDYLRAKNIQYF	TGTGCCACCACGGACTACCTAAGAGCCAAAAACATTCAGTACTTC
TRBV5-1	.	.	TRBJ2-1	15	CASSTTSGSYNEQFF	TGCGCCAGCAGCACCACTAGTGGGAGCTACAATGAGCAGTTCTTC